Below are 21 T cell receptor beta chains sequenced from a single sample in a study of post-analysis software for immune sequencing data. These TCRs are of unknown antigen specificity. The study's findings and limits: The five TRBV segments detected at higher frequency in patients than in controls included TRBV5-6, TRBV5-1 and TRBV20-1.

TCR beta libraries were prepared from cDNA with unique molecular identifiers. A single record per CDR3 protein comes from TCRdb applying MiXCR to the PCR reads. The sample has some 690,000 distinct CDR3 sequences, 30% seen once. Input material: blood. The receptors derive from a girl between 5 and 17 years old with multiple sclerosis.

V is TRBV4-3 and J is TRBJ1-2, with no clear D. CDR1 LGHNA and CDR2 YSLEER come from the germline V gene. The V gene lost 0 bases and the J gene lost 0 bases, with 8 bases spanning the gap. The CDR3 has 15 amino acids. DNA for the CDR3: TGCGCCAGCAGCCAAGATAGCCTAGCTAACTATGGCTACACCTTC. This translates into CASSQDSLANYGYTF.

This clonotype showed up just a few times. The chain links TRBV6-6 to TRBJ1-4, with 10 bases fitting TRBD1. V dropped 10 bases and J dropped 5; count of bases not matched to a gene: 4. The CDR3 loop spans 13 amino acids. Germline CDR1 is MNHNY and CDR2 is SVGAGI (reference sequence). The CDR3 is CATSDRGNEKLFF. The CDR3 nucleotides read TGTGCCACCTCGGACAGGGGGAATGAAAAACTGTTTTTT.

The CDR3 bases are TGTGCCATCAGTGGGCAGGGGAAAGAGACCCAGTACTTC. Encoded protein: CAISGQGKETQYF. V is TRBV10-3 and J is TRBJ2-5, with D possibly matching TRBD1 (6 bases). V dropped 4 bases and J dropped 3 bases, with 9 bases sitting between them. There are 13 residues in the CDR3. Germline V lookup: CDR1 ENHRY, CDR2 SYGVKD.

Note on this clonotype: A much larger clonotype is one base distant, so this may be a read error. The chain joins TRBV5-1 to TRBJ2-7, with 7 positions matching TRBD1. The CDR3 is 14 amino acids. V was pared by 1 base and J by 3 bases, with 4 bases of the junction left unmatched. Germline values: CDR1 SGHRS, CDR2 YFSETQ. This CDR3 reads CASSLPTGSYEQYF. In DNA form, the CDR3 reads TGCGCCAGCAGCTTGCCGACAGGGAGCTACGAGCAGTACTTC.

In nucleotides, the CDR3 is TGCAGTGCTTCGACTGGAACCTGGGAGACCCAGTACTTC. This encodes CSASTGTWETQYF. The gene calls are TRBV20-1 and TRBJ2-7; no firm D call. The DNA end is more similar to TRBJ2-5, so the J call may be wrong. The CDR3 has 13 residues. CDR1 is DFQATT and CDR2 is SNEGSKA in the germline V gene (reference sequence).

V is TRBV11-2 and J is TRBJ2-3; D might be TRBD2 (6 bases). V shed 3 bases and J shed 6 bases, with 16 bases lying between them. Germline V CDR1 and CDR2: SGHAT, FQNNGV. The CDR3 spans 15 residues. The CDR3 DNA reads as TGTGCCAGCAGCTTTACGGGAGAGTTCACTGATACGCAGTATTTT. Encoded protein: CASSFTGEFTDTQYF.

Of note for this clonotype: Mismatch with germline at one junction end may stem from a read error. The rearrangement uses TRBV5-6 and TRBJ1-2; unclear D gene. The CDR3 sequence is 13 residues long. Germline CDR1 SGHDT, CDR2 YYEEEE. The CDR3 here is CAGSLPVSEGYTF. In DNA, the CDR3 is TGTGCCGGCAGCTTGCCGGTTTCGGAGGGCTACACCTTC.

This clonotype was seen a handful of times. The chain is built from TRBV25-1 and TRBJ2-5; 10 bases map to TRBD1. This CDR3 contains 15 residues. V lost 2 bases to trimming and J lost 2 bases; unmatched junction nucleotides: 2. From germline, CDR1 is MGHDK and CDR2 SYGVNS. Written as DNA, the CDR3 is TGTGCCAGCAGTGAACCGGGACAGGGGCAAGAGACCCAGTACTTC. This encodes CASSEPGQGQETQYF.

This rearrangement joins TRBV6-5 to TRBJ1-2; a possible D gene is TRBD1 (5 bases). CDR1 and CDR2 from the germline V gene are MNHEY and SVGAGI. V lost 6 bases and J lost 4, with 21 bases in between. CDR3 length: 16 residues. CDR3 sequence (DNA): TGTGCCAGCAGACCCGGGGTGATGGGGGGTCCCTATGGCTACACCTTC. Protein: CASRPGVMGGPYGYTF.

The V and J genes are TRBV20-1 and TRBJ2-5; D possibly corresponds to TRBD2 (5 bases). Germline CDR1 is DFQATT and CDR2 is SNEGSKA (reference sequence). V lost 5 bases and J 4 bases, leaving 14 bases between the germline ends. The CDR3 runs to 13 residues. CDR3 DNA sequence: TGCAGTGCTTGGGCGGGCGGTGGAGAGACCCAGTACTTC. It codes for CSAWAGGGETQYF.

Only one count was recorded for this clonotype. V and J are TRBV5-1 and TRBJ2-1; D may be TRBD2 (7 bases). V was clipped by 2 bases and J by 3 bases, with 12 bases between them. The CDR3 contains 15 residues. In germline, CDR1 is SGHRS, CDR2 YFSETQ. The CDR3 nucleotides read TGCGCCAGCAGCTTTTACAGGGAGGGCTACAATGAGCAGTTCTTC. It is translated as CASSFYREGYNEQFF.

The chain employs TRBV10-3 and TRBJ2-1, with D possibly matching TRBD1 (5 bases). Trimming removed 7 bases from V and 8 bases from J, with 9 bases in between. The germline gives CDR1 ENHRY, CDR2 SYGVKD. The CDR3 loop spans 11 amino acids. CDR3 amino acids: CAIKGIHEQFF. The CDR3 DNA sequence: TGTGCCATCAAGGGGATCCATGAGCAGTTCTTC.

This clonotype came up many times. CDR3 bases: TGTGCCACCAGTGACCCCGGGACAGAGAGACCCTACGAGCAGTACTTC. This sequence encodes CATSDPGTERPYEQYF. The chain joins TRBV24-1 to TRBJ2-7, with TRBD1 identical over 7 bases. Germline CDR1 reads KGHDR; CDR2 reads SFDVKD. V trimming: 4 bases; J trimming: 2 bases; junction bases outside the gene matches: 10. The CDR3 sequence is 16 residues long.

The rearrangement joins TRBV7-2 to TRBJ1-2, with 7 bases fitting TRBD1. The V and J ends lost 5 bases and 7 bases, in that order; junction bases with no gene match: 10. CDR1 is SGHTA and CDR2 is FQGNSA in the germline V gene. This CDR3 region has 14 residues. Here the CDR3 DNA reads TGTGCCAGCAGCGGGACGGGACAGCGTGGTGGCTACACCTTC. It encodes CASSGTGQRGGYTF.

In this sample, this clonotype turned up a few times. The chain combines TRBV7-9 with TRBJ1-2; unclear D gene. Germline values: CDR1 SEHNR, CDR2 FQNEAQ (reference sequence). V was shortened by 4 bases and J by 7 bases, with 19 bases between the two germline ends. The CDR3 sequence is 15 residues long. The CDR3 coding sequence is TGTGCCAGCAGCTCTCTCCGGTGGCGGGAAAGTGGCTACACCTTC. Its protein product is CASSSLRWRESGYTF.

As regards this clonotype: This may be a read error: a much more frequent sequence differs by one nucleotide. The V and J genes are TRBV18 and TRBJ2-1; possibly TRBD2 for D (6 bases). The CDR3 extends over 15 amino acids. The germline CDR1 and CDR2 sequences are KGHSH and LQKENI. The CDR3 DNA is TGTGCCGGCTCAGATAGCGGTAGCTCCTACAATGAGCAGTTCTTC. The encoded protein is CAGSDSGSSYNEQFF.

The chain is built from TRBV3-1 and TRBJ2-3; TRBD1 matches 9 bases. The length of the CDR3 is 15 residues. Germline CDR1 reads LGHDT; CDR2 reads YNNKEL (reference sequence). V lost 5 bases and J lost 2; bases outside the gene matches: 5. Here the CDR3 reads CASSVWTGDTDTQYF. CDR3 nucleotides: TGTGCCAGCAGCGTCTGGACAGGGGACACAGATACGCAGTATTTT.

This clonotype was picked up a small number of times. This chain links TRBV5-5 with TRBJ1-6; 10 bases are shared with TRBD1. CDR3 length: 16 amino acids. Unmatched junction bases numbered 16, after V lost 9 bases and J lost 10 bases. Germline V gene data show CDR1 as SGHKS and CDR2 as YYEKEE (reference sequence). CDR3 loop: CATDDPGQGRRSPLHF. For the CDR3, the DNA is TGTGCCACCGACGATCCGGGACAGGGGAGGCGATCACCCCTCCACTTT.

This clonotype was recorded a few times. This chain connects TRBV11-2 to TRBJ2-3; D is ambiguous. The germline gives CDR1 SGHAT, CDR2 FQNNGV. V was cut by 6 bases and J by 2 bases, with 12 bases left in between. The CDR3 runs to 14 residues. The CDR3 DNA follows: TGTGCCAGCAGAATCCGGTCTTCCACAGATACGCAGTATTTT. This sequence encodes CASRIRSSTDTQYF. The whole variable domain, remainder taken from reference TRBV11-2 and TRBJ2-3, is EAGVAQSPRYKIIEKRQSVAFWCNPISGHATLYWYQQILGQGPKLLIQFQNNGVVDDSQLPKDRFSAERLKGVDSTLKIQPAKLEDSAVYLCASRIRSSTDTQYFGPGTRLTVL.

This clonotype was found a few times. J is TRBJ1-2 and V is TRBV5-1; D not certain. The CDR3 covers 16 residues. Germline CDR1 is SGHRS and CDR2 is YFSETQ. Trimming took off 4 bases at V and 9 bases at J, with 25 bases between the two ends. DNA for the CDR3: TGCGCCAGCAGCCACCGGTCCTCGGGAAGTGAAACTCGCTACACCTTC. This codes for CASSHRSSGSETRYTF. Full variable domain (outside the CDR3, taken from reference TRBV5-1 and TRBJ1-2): KAGVTQTPRYLIKTRGQQVTLSCSPISGHRSVSWYQQTPGQGLQFLFEYFSETQRNKGNFPGRFSGRQFSNSRSEMNVSTLELGDSALYLCASSHRSSGSETRYTFGSGTRLTVV.

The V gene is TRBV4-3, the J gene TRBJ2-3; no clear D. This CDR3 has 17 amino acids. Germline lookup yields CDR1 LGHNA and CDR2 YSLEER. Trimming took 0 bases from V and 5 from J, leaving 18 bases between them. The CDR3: CASSQDPSAPPGDTQYF. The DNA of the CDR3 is TGCGCCAGCAGCCAAGATCCCTCGGCTCCTCCGGGAGATACGCAGTATTTT.